Given below is one T cell receptor beta chain in context. Its antigen is not identified. CDR3 and TCR beta VDJ profiling relied on a genomic DNA template. TCRdb itself ran the reads through MiXCR, one entry per CDR3 protein. The table records about 110,000 distinct CDR3 sequences, around half of them present only once. Germline V gives CDR1 SGDLS, CDR2 YYNGEE. V was trimmed by 4 bases and J by 2 bases, leaving 19 bases between them. There are 17 residues in the CDR3. The data were taken from a study of CD8+CD57+ T cells in acquired aplastic anemia. Study at large: Sorted CD4+ and CD8+ cells yielded DNA averaging approximately 3.5 ug.

Whole-study results and caveats: Both patients and controls carried the same twenty-nine CD8+ CDR3 sequences.

This rearrangement joins TRBV9 to TRBJ2-1; TRBD2 is a possible D gene (6 bases). Sequencing was done on a sample of sorted CD4+, CD8+, or CD8+CD57+ T cells (not recorded which) from PBMCs. The clonotype comes from a human donor in good health, serving as a control. The CDR3: CASSLGGESPPYNEQFF. In nucleotides, the CDR3 is TGTGCCAGCAGCCTTGGCGGGGAATCCCCGCCCTACAATGAGCAGTTCTTC.